This TCR beta chain is from a study of early T cells in non-severe SARS-CoV-2 infection. In the study overall: The sequenced material was bulk RNA from unsorted whole blood, and its chains were unpaired.

CDR3 size: 19 residues. Looked up from germline, CDR1 is SGHTA and CDR2 is FQGNSA. The V gene end was trimmed by 2 bases and the J gene end by 2 bases; junction bases not matched to a gene: 8. Study results and caveats: Anti-spike CD8 specificities were favored by VDJdb matching, whose results missed private and CD4 specificities.

This clonotype turned up a few times. As yet, its antigen is unknown. Molecules of cDNA were individually given unique molecular identifiers that were attached to them. From the 5' RACE reads, TCRdb called clonotypes with MiXCR, one entry per CDR3 protein. The sample lists tens of thousands of distinct CDR3 sequences, more than 3.5% occurring once. This sequence originates from an adult who was a healthcare worker with PCR-confirmed SARS-CoV-2 infection or an uninfected control (not recorded which). Source material: whole blood. The chain is built from TRBV7-2 and TRBJ2-5; 16 bases line up with TRBD2. The CDR3 nucleotides are TGTGCCAGCAGCTTATCCCCCGGGACTAGCGGGGGGGTTCAAGAGACCCAGTACTTC. Its translation: CASSLSPGTSGGVQETQYF.